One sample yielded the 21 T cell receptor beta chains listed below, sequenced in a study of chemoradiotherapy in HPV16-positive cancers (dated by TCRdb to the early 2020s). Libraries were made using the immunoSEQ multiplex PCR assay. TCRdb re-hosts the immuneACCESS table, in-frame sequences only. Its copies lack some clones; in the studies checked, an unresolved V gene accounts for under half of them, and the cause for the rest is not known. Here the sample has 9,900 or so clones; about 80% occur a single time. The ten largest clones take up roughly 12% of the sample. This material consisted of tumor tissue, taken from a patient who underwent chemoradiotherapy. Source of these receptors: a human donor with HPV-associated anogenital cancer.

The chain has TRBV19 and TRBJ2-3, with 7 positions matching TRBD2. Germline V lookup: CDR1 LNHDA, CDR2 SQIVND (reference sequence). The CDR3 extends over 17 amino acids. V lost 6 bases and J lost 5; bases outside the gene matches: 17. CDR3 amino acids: CASSFRGASGGRDTQYF. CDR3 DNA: TGTGCCAGTAGCTTTCGTGGGGCTAGCGGTGGACGAGATACGCAGTATTTT.

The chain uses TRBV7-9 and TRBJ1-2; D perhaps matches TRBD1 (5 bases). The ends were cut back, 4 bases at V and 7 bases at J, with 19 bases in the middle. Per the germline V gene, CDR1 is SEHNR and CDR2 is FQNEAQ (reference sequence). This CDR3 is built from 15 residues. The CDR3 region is CASSSGTPVGGGYTF. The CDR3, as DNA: TGTGCCAGCAGCTCCGGGACCCCAGTAGGAGGTGGCTACACCTTC.

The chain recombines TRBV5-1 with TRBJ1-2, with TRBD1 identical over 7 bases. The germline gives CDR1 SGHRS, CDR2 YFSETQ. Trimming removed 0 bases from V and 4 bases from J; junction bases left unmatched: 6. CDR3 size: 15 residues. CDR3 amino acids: CASSLGLEGAYGYTF. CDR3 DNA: TGCGCCAGCAGCTTGGGGTTGGAGGGGGCCTATGGCTACACCTTC.

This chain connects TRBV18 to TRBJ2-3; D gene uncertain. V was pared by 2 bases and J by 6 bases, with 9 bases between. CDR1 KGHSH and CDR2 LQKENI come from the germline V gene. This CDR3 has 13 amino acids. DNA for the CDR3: TGTGCCAGCTCACCATTAGAGGAGGATACGCAGTATTTT. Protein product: CASSPLEEDTQYF.

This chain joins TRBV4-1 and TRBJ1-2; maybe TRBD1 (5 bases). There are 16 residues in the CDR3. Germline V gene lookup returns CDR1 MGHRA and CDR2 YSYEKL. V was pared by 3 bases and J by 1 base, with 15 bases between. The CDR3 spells CASSQGISGRNYGYTF. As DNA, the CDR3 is TGCGCCAGCAGCCAGGGGATTTCAGGGCGTAACTATGGCTACACCTTC.

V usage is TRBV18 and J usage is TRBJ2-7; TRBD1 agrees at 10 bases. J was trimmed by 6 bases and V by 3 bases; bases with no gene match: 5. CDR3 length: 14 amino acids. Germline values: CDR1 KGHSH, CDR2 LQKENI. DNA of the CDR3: TGTGCCAGCTCACCCCAGGACAGGGGGTTCGAGCAGTACTTC. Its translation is CASSPQDRGFEQYF.

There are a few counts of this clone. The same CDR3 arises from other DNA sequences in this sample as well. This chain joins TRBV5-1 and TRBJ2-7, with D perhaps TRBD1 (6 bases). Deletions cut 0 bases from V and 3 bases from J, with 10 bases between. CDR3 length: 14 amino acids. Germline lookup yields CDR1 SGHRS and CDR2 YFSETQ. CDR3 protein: CASSLDGQSYEQYF. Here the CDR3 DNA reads TGCGCCAGCAGCTTGGACGGACAGAGCTACGAGCAGTACTTC.

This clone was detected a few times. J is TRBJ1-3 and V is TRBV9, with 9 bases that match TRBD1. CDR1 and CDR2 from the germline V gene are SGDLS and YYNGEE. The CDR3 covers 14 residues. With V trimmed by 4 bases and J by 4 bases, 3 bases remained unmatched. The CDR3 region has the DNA TGTGCCAGCAGCCCCGGGACAGGGGGAAACACCATATATTTT. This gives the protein CASSPGTGGNTIYF. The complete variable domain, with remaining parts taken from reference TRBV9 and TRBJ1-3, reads DSGVTQTPKHLITATGQRVTLRCSPRSGDLSVYWYQQSLDQGLQFLIQYYNGEERAKGNILERFSAQQFPDLHSELNLSSLELGDSALYFCASSPGTGGNTIYFGEGSWLTVV.

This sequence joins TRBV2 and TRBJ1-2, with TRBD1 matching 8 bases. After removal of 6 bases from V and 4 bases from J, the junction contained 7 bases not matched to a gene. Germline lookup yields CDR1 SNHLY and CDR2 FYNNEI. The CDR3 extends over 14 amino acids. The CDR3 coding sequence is TGTGCCAGCAGCGCAGACAGGGGTACCTATGGCTACACCTTC. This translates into CASSADRGTYGYTF.

The CDR3: CASSLGVGPTSGGYTF. For the CDR3, the DNA is TGTGCCAGCAGCTTAGGTGTTGGGCCTACGTCGGGTGGCTACACCTTC. The genes are TRBV7-9 and TRBJ1-2, with D uncertain. Germline V CDR1 and CDR2: SEHNR, FQNEAQ (reference sequence). The CDR3 sequence is 16 residues long. V gave up 1 base and J gave up 7 bases, with 19 bases separating them.

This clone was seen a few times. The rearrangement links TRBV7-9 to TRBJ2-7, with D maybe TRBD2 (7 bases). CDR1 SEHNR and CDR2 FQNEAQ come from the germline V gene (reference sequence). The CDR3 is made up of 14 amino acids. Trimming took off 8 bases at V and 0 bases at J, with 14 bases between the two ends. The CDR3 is CASDPGGSSYEQYF. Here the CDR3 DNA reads TGTGCCAGCGACCCGGGGGGCAGCTCCTACGAGCAGTACTTC.

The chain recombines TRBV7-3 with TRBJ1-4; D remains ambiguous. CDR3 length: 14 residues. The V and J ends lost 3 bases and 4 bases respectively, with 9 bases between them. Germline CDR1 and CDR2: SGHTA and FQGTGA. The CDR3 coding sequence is TGTGCCAGCAGCTTCCGGGAGGGTAATGAAAAACTGTTTTTT. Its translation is CASSFREGNEKLFF.

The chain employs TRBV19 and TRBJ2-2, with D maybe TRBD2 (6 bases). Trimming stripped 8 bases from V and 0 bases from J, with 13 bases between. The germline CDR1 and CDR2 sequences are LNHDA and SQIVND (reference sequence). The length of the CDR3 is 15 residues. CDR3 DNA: TGTGCCAGTTTTTGGGGGAGGACGAACACCGGGGAGCTGTTTTTT. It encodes CASFWGRTNTGELFF.

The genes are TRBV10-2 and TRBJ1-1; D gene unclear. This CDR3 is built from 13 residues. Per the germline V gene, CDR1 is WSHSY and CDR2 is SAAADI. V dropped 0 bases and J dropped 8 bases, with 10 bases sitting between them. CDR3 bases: TGCGCCAGCAGTGAGTCGGTTCTACTAGAAGCTTTCTTT. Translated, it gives CASSESVLLEAFF.

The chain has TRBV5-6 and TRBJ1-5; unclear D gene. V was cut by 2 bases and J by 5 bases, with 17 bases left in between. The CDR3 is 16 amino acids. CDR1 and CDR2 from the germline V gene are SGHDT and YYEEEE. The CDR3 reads CASSFWTSLSYQPQHF. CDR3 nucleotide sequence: TGTGCCAGCAGCTTTTGGACCTCACTATCCTATCAGCCCCAGCATTTT.

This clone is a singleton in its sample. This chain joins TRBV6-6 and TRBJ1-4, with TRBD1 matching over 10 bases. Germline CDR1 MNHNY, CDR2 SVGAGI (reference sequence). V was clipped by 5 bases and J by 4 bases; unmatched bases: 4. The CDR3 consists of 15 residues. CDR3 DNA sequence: TGTGCCAGCAGTCCCCGGACAGGGGGTAATGAAAAACTGTTTTTT. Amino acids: CASSPRTGGNEKLFF.

This CDR3 is CASSLVRDNRAYNEQFF. The DNA for the CDR3 is TGTGCCAGCAGCTTAGTCCGGGACAACCGAGCCTACAATGAGCAGTTCTTC. V usage is TRBV11-2 and J usage is TRBJ2-1; weak D call: TRBD1 (6 bases). There are 17 residues in the CDR3. The germline gives CDR1 SGHAT, CDR2 FQNNGV. Trimming cost V 1 base and J 2 bases, with 15 bases left between them. The full variable domain, completed using reference TRBV11-2 and TRBJ2-1, is EAGVAQSPRYKIIEKRQSVAFWCNPISGHATLYWYQQILGQGPKLLIQFQNNGVVDDSQLPKDRFSAERLKGVDSTLKIQPAKLEDSAVYLCASSLVRDNRAYNEQFFGPGTRLTVL.

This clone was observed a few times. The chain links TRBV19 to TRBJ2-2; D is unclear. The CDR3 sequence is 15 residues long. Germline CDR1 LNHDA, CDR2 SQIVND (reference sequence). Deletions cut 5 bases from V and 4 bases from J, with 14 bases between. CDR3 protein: CASSPQQWGTGELFF. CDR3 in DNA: TGTGCCAGTAGTCCCCAACAGTGGGGCACCGGGGAGCTGTTTTTT.

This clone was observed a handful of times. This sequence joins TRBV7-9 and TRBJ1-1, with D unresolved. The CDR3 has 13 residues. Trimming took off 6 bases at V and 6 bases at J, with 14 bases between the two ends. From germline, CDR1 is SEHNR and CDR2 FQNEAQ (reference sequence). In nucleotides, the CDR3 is TGTGCCAGCAGTCCCCAAGGCCAACCTGAAGCTTTCTTT. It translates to CASSPQGQPEAFF. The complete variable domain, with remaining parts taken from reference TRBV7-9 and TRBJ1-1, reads DTGVSQNPRHKITKRGQNVTFRCDPISEHNRLYWYRQTLGQGPEFLTYFQNEAQLEKSRLLSDRFSAERPKGSFSTLEIQRTEQGDSAMYLCASSPQGQPEAFFGQGTRLTVV.

CDR3: CASSPHAQAPQYF. The CDR3 DNA is TGTGCCAGCAGCCCCCATGCGCAGGCTCCGCAGTATTTT. The chain carries TRBV7-9 and TRBJ2-3, with no clear D. Germline CDR1 is SEHNR and CDR2 is FQNEAQ (reference sequence). Trimming took off 5 bases at V and 10 bases at J, with 16 bases between the two ends. This CDR3 region has 13 residues.

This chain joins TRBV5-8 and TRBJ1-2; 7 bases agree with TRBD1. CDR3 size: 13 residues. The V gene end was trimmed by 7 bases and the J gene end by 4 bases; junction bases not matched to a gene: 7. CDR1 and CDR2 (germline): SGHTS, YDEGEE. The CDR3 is CASRDRGTYGYTF. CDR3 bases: TGTGCCAGCCGGGACAGAGGGACCTATGGCTACACCTTC.